Presented here are 19 T cell receptor beta chains from one specimen sequenced in a study of molecular identifiers for immune sequencing clone quantification. Via MiXCR, TCRdb re-called the PCR reads, giving one row per CDR3 protein. The sample lists roughly 93,000 distinct CDR3 sequences; 15% to 20% were seen once. Sequenced: naive CD8+ T cells from blood, with Jurkat cell RNA spiked in. The subset denotes: FACS-sorted CD8+CD4-CCR7+CD45RA+ naive T cells. These receptors were collected from a human donor in good health. Some libraries in this study had Jurkat cell RNA spiked in.

This clonotype was counted a few times. The gene calls are TRBV15 and TRBJ2-5; 7 bases map to TRBD1. This CDR3 is 16 amino acids long. Looked up from germline, CDR1 is LNHNV and CDR2 is YYDKDF (reference sequence). V gave up 0 bases and J gave up 1 base; unmatched junction bases: 5. Here the CDR3 DNA reads TGTGCCACCAGCAGAGATAGAGGGGGCCTCCAAGAGACCCAGTACTTC. It specifies CATSRDRGGLQETQYF.

This clonotype was picked up many times. The chain carries TRBV29-1 and TRBJ2-5, with unresolved D. This CDR3 contains 15 residues. V was pared by 3 bases and J by 2 bases, with 16 bases between. CDR1 SQVTM and CDR2 ANQGSEA come from the germline V gene. Here the CDR3 reads CSVDLPTWVQETQYF. The CDR3 bases are TGCAGCGTTGACCTACCAACCTGGGTACAAGAGACCCAGTACTTC.

This clonotype was detected a few times. Given a much more abundant clone one base away, this may be a read error. The DNA for the CDR3 is TGTGCCGGTAGCCCCGGGTGGGGTCACGAGCAGTACTTC. Translated: CAGSPGWGHEQYF. This chain uses TRBV19 with TRBJ2-7; D unresolved. This CDR3 spans 13 amino acids. CDR1 and CDR2 from the germline V gene are LNHDA and SQIVND (reference sequence).

This clonotype occurred a few times. A much larger clone differs by one base, so this may be a read error. This chain connects TRBV29-1 to TRBJ2-1; 11 nucleotides agree with TRBD2. The J segment lost 7 bases and the V segment lost 7 bases, leaving 18 bases of the junction unmatched. Looked up from germline, CDR1 is SQVTM and CDR2 is ANQGSEA. The length of the CDR3 is 17 residues. The CDR3 sequence: CSAAGLAASHRGNEQFF. CDR3 nucleotides: TGCAGCGCCGCGGGACTAGCGGCCTCCCACCGTGGGAATGAGCAGTTCTTC.

This chain uses TRBV6-2 or TRBV6-3 with TRBJ1-6; no firm D call. The V and J ends lost 4 bases and 19 bases respectively, with 20 bases between them. The V gene's germline CDR1 is MNHEY and CDR2 SVGEGT. CDR3 size: 13 residues. CDR3 sequence reads: CASSSLLTRTTHF. The CDR3 region has the DNA TGTGCCAGCAGTTCCCTCCTGACACGCACGACGCACTTT.

This clonotype was detected many times. The chain joins TRBV6-1 to TRBJ2-1, with 8 bases identical to TRBD2. The CDR3 covers 15 residues. Trimming took 5 bases from V and 0 from J; bases not matched to a gene: 3. Germline-derived CDR1 and CDR2 are MNHNS and SASEGT. CDR3 nucleotide sequence: TGTGCCAGCAGTTCGGGGGGGAGCTCCTACAATGAGCAGTTCTTC. It is translated as CASSSGGSSYNEQFF.

There are a few counts of this clonotype. The V and J genes are TRBV19 and TRBJ1-1, with D perhaps matching TRBD1 (5 bases). The CDR3 covers 17 residues. Between the trimmed V and J ends, which lost 7 bases and 0 bases, there was a span of 21 bases. CDR1 and CDR2 from the germline V gene are LNHDA and SQIVND (reference sequence). CDR3 DNA sequence: TGTGCCAGTATCAGGACGGGGCAGCTCGGAGTGAACACTGAAGCTTTCTTT. Translated: CASIRTGQLGVNTEAFF.

This clonotype was seen repeatedly, ten times or more. V gene TRBV6-2 or TRBV6-3 combines with J gene TRBJ2-2; no reliable D call. This CDR3 contains 14 residues. The germline CDR1 and CDR2 sequences are MNHEY and SVGEGT. The V end lost 2 bases, the J end lost 2 bases, and 6 bases lay between the germline ends. In DNA, the CDR3 is TGTGCCAGCAGTTACGCCCGTAACACCGGGGAGCTGTTTTTT. Protein: CASSYARNTGELFF.

This clonotype was observed many times. J is TRBJ2-1 and V is TRBV7-6, with D perhaps TRBD1 (5 bases). CDR3 length equals 14 residues. The germline gives CDR1 SGHVS, CDR2 FNYEAQ. The V gene lost 1 base and the J gene lost 6 bases, with 10 bases spanning the gap. The CDR3 protein is CASSLGQGGNEQFF. The CDR3 DNA is TGTGCCAGCAGCTTAGGGCAGGGTGGCAATGAGCAGTTCTTC.

A word on this clonotype: Just one base apart from a much larger clone, this may be a read error. The rearrangement joins TRBV12-3 or TRBV12-4 to TRBJ2-2, with unresolved D. The CDR3 covers 14 residues. The V and J ends lost 3 bases and 4 bases respectively, with 9 bases between them. The DNA of the CDR3 is TGTGCCAGCAGTTTTGGCGCTCCCACCGGGGAGCTGTTTTTT. Translated: CASSFGAPTGELFF.

This clonotype was recorded many times. The genes are TRBV20-1 and TRBJ2-2; unclear D gene. The V gene lost 0 bases and the J gene lost 4 bases, with 12 bases spanning the gap. The CDR3 consists of 15 residues. CDR1 DFQATT and CDR2 SNEGSKA come from the germline V gene (reference sequence). The CDR3 bases are TGCAGTGCTAGAGAGACATTAGTCGGCACCGGGGAGCTGTTTTTT. Translating gives CSARETLVGTGELFF.

This clonotype was counted ten times or more. The rearrangement uses TRBV6-5 and TRBJ1-2; TRBD1 is a possible D gene (5 bases). Germline lookup yields CDR1 MNHEY and CDR2 SVGAGI. The germline V and J ends were trimmed by 6 bases and 5 bases, with 16 bases remaining between them. The CDR3 covers 14 residues. The CDR3 region has the DNA TGTGCCAGCAGGATGGGACCGTTAAATTATGGCTACACCTTC. The encoded protein is CASRMGPLNYGYTF.

This clonotype occurred many times. The chain links TRBV6-2 or TRBV6-3 to TRBJ2-7; a possible D gene is TRBD2 (6 bases). With 2 bases removed from V and 3 bases from J, the gap between germline ends came to 14 bases. The V gene's germline CDR1 is MNHEY and CDR2 SVGEGT. The CDR3 consists of 15 residues. In DNA, the CDR3 is TGTGCCAGCAGTTACGGAGTAGCGGAGGGCTACGAGCAGTACTTC. Protein sequence: CASSYGVAEGYEQYF.

In this sample, this clonotype turned up many times. The gene calls are TRBV18 and TRBJ1-5; 10 bases are shared with TRBD1. Germline V gives CDR1 KGHSH, CDR2 LQKENI. V lost 3 bases, J lost 7 bases, and 6 bases stayed unmatched. This CDR3 contains 15 residues. The CDR3 nucleotides read TGTGCCAGCTCACCGGGACAGGGGCTAGGGCAGCCCCAGCATTTT. Protein product: CASSPGQGLGQPQHF.

This clonotype occurred many times. The chain has TRBV6-2 or TRBV6-3 and TRBJ1-2; D not certain. The CDR3 totals 18 residues. The V gene's germline CDR1 is MNHEY and CDR2 SVGEGT. V was shortened by 6 bases and J by 4 bases, with 27 bases between the two germline ends. The CDR3 reads CASSKDGAFSPLSYGYTF. For the CDR3, the DNA is TGTGCCAGCAGCAAGGACGGTGCCTTTTCACCCCTCTCCTATGGCTACACCTTC.

This clonotype was counted many times. The CDR3 is CASSFPLAGVVEDTQYF. The CDR3 bases are TGTGCCAGCAGCTTCCCACTAGCGGGAGTTGTTGAAGATACGCAGTATTTT. V gene TRBV7-9 combines with J gene TRBJ2-3; TRBD2 aligns across 11 bases. The CDR3 spans 17 residues. V was clipped by 3 bases and J by 5 bases; unmatched bases: 10. Germline V gene sequence: CDR1 SEHNR, CDR2 FQNEAQ (reference sequence).

There are many counts of this clonotype. The V call is TRBV12-3 or TRBV12-4, the J call TRBJ2-2; D is perhaps TRBD1 (6 bases). The CDR3 has 15 residues. V shed 5 bases and J shed 6 bases, with 16 bases lying between them. CDR3 DNA sequence: TGTGCCAGCAGTCCGAACTGGGGGCGGTCCGGGGAGCTGTTTTTT. Translated: CASSPNWGRSGELFF.

J is TRBJ2-1 and V is TRBV19; 8 bases are a match to TRBD1. This CDR3 has 15 amino acids. Germline CDR1 reads LNHDA; CDR2 reads SQIVND (reference sequence). Trimming cost V 7 bases and J 3 bases; bases outside gene matches: 8. The CDR3 loop reads CASTPNRGVYNEQFF. The DNA for the CDR3 is TGTGCCAGTACCCCCAACAGGGGGGTCTACAATGAGCAGTTCTTC.

The chain uses TRBV19 and TRBJ2-7, with D hard to call. The CDR3 runs 15 residues. Germline lookup yields CDR1 LNHDA and CDR2 SQIVND (reference sequence). The ends were cut back, 6 bases at V and 3 bases at J, with 18 bases in the middle. The CDR3 loop reads CASSSLPGFNYEQYF. The DNA for the CDR3 is TGTGCCAGTAGCAGTCTACCCGGATTTAACTACGAGCAGTACTTC.